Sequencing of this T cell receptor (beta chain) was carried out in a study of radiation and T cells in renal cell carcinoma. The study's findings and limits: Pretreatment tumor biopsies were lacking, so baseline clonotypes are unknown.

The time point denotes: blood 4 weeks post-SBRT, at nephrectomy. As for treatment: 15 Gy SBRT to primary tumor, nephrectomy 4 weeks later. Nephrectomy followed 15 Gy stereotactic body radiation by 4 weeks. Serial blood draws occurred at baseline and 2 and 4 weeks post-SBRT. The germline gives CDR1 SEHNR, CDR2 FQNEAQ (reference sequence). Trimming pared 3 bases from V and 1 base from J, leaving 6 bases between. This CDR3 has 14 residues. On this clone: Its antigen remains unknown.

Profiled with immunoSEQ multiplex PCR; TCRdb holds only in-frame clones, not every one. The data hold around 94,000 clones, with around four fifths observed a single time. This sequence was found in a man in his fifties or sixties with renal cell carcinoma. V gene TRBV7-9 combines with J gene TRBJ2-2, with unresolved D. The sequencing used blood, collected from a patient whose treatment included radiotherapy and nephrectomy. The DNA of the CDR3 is TGTGCCAGCAGCTTGTCCCAGAACACCGGGGAGCTGTTTTTT. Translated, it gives CASSLSQNTGELFF.